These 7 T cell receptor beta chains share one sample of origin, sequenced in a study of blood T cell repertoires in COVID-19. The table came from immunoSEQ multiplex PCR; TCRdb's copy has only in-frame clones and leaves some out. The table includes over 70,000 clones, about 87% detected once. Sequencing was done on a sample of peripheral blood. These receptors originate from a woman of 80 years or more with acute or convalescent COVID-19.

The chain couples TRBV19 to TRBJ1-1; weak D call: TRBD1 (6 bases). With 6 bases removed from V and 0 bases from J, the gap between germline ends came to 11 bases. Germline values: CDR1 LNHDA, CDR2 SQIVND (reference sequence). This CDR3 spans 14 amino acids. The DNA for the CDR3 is TGTGCCAGTAGATCGGACAGCATGAACACTGAAGCTTTCTTT. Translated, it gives CASRSDSMNTEAFF.

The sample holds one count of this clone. CDR3 sequence reads: CASSFDRSRGYTF. The DNA for the CDR3 is TGCGCCAGCAGCTTTGACAGGAGTCGAGGCTACACCTTC. This chain links TRBV5-1 with TRBJ1-2; perhaps TRBD1 as D (6 bases). This CDR3 has 13 residues. The germline V gene encodes CDR1 SGHRS and CDR2 YFSETQ. V lost 2 bases, J lost 8 bases, and 13 bases lay in between. The full variable domain, with the rest looked up from reference TRBV5-1 and TRBJ1-2, is KAGVTQTPRYLIKTRGQQVTLSCSPISGHRSVSWYQQTPGQGLQFLFEYFSETQRNKGNFPGRFSGRQFSNSRSEMNVSTLELGDSALYLCASSFDRSRGYTFGSGTRLTVV.

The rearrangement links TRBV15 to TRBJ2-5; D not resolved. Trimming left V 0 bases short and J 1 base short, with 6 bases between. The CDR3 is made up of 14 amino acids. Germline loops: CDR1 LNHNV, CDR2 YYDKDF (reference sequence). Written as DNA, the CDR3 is TGTGCCACCAGCAGAGATCACAGCCAAGAGACCCAGTACTTC. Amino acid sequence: CATSRDHSQETQYF.

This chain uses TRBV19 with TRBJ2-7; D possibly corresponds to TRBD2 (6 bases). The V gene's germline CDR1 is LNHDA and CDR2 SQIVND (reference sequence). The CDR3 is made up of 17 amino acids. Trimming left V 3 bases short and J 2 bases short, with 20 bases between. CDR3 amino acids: CASSMKFTGAWPYEQYF. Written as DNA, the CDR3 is TGTGCCAGTAGTATGAAGTTCACGGGAGCTTGGCCCTACGAGCAGTACTTC.

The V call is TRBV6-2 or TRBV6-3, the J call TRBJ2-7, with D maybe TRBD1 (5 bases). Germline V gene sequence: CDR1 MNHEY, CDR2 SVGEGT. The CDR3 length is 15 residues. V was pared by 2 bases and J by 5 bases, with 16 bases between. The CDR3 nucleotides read TGTGCCAGCAGTTACACCGGGCAGGGCGGCCACGAGCAGTACTTC. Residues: CASSYTGQGGHEQYF.

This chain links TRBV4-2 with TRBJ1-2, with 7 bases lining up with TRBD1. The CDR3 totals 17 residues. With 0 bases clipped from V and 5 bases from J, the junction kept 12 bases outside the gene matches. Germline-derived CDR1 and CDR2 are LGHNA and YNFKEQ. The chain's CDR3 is CASSQDLGRQGQYGYTF. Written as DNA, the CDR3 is TGTGCCAGCAGCCAAGATCTTGGGAGACAGGGCCAGTATGGCTACACCTTC.

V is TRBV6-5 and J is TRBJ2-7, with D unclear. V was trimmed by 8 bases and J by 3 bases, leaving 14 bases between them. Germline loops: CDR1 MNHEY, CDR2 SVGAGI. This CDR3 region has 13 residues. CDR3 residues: CASQLRANYEQYF. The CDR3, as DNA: TGTGCCAGCCAACTACGAGCGAACTACGAGCAGTACTTC.